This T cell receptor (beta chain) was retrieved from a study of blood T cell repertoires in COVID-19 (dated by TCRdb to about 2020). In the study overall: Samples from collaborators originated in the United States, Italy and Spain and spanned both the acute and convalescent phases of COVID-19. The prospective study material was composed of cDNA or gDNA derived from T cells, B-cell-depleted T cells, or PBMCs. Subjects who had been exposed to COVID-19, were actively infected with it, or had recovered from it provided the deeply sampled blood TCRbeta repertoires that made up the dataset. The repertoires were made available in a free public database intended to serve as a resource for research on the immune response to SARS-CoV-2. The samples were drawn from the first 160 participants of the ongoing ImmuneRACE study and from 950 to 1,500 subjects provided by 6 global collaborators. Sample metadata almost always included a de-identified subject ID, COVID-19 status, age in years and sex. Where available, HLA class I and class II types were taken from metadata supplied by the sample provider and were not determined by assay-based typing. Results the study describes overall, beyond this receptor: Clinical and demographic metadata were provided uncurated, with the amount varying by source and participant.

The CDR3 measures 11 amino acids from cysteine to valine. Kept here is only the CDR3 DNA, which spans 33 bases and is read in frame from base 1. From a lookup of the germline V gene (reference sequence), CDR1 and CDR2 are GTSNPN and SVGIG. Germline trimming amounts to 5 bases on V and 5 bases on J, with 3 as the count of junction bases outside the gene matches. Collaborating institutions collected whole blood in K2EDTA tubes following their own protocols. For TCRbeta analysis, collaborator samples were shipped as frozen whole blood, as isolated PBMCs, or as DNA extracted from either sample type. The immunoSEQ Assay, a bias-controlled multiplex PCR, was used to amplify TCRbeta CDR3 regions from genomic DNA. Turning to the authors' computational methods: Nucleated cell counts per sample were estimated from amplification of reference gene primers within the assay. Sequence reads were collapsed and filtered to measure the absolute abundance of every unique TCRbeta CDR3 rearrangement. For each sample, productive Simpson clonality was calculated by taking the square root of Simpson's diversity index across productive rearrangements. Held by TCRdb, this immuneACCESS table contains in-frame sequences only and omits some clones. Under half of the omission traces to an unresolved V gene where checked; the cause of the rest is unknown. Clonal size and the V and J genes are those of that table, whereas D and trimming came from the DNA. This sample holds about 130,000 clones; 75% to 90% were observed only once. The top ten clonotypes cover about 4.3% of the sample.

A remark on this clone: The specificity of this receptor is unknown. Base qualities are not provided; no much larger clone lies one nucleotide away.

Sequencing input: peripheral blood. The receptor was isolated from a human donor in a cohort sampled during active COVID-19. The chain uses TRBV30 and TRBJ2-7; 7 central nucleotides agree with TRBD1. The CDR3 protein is CAWRTGHEQYV. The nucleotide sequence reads TGTGCCTGGCGGACAGGTCACGAGCAGTACGTC.